This T cell receptor (beta chain) was sequenced during a study of cytomegalovirus exposure and HLA in healthy donors. On this clone itself: Antigen unknown.

The germline V gene has CDR1 MNHEY and CDR2 SMNVEV (reference sequence). The CDR3 is 17 residues long. The ends lost 4 bases at V and 5 bases at J; junction bases unmatched: 6. Amplification used 60 Vbeta primers and 13 Jbeta primers. The protocol was immunoSEQ multiplex PCR, while the TCRdb copy is restricted to in-frame clones and leaves out a portion. Here the sample spans 150,000 to 200,000 clones, around 76% being singletons. Study observations and caveats: Relative to the roughly 700-donor mean, N-insertions were reportedly fewer in an Asian-associated ancestry cluster in a later analysis. In an earlier analysis, about 90% or about 30%: the productive usage of most TCR beta V segments.

The sequenced material came from PBMCs. This TCR was sampled from a woman aged 30 to 39 in good health and CMV-seropositive. The gene calls are TRBV27 and TRBJ2-2; 14 bases align to TRBD2. CDR3: CASSSSGLAGVTGELFF. CDR3 nucleotide sequence: TGTGCCAGCAGTTCGTCGGGACTAGCGGGAGTAACCGGGGAGCTGTTTTTT.